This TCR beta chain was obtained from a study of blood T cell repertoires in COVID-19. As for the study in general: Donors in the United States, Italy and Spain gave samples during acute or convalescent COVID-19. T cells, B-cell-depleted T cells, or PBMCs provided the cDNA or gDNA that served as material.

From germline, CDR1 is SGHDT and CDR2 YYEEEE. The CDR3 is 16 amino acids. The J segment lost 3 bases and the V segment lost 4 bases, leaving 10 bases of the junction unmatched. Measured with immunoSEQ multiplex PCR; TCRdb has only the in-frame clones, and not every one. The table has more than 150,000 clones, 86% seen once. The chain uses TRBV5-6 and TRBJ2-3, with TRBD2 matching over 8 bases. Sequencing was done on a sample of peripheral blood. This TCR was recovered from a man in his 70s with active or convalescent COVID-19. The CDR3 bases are TGTGCCAGCAGCATACCCGGGGGGGGGCGGACAGATACGCAGTATTTT. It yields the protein CASSIPGGGRTDTQYF.